The rows below give T cell receptor beta chains drawn from one sample of a study of beta chain features in type 1 diabetes. The assay was immunoSEQ multiplex PCR, and TCRdb's table has in-frame clones only and misses some. Among some 240,000 clones listed, roughly 17% were seen once. What was sequenced was naive CD4+ T cells from blood. Every receptor here comes from a man younger than 40 with type 1 diabetes. The CDR3 runs from the conserved cysteine through the conserved F or W. The D gene is left open where the match is weak. The size field is filled for only some rows; it gives once, few, many or a size class.

TRBJ1-2,TRBV29-1,-,few,14,CSVDAGQRDYGYTF,TGCAGCGTTGACGCCGGACAGCGAGACTATGGCTACACCTTC
TRBJ2-7,TRBV29-1,-,-,14,CSVVGVRSTDEQYF,TGCAGCGTTGTTGGGGTCAGGTCTACCGACGAGCAGTACTTC
TRBJ2-7,TRBV29-1,TRBD2,few,13,CSVRLAGAYEQYF,TGCAGCGTGAGGCTAGCGGGAGCCTACGAGCAGTACTTC
TRBJ2-3,TRBV7-2,-,few,16,CASSLVDLGSTDTQYF,TGTGCCAGCAGCTTAGTTGACTTGGGGAGCACAGATACGCAGTATTTT
TRBJ2-3,TRBV29-1,TRBD2,-,13,CRAGLANTDTQYF,TGCAGAGCTGGACTAGCGAACACAGATACGCAGTATTTT
TRBJ2-1,TRBV7-2,-,-,15,CASSLAGTSNNEQFF,TGTGCCAGCAGCTTAGCGGGGACCAGTAACAATGAGCAGTTCTTC
TRBJ2-5,TRBV30,-,few,11,CAWRTGETQYF,TGTGCCTGGCGAACAGGGGAGACCCAGTACTTC
TRBJ2-2,TRBV29-1,-,-,14,CSAATISNTGELFF,TGCAGCGCTGCAACAATCTCAAACACCGGGGAGCTGTTTTTT
TRBJ2-5,TRBV28,-,few,14,CASSINTGQETQYF,TGTGCCAGCAGTATTAATACAGGTCAAGAGACCCAGTACTTC
TRBJ2-3,TRBV7-2,TRBD2,-,19,CASTAYISGQWGSTDTQYF,TGTGCCAGCACAGCTTATATTAGCGGGCAATGGGGTAGCACAGATACGCAGTATTTT
TRBJ2-3,TRBV7-2,-,-,14,CATGREFSTDTQYF,TGTGCCACCGGCAGGGAGTTTTCCACAGATACGCAGTATTTT
TRBJ1-5,TRBV30,-,-,13,CAWSVQGNQPQHF,TGTGCCTGGAGTGTACAGGGCAATCAGCCCCAGCATTTT
TRBJ1-1,TRBV7-2,-,-,12,CASSPGGARLFF,TGTGCCAGCAGCCCCGGGGGGGCGCGGTTGTTCTTT
TRBJ2-3,TRBV9,-,-,13,CASSHQHTDTQYF,TGTGCCAGCAGCCACCAACACACAGATACGCAGTATTTT
TRBJ2-3,TRBV10-3,-,-,11,CAISGTDTQYF,TGTGCCATCAGTGGCACAGATACGCAGTATTTT
TRBJ1-2,TRBV2,TRBD1,few,11,CATGGNYGYTF,TGTGCCACAGGGGGGAACTATGGCTACACCTTC
TRBJ1-1,TRBV7-7,-,-,13,CASSLTANTEAFF,TGTGCCAGCAGCTTGACAGCGAACACTGAAGCTTTCTTT
TRBJ2-4,TRBV9,TRBD2,few,12,CASSVSGNIQYF,TGTGCCAGCAGCGTTAGCGGGAACATTCAGTACTTC
TRBJ2-2,TRBV19,-,-,14,CASSMGQYTGELFF,TGTGCCAGTAGTATGGGGCAGTACACCGGGGAGCTGTTTTTT
TRBJ2-1,TRBV28,TRBD1,few,15,CASRKGTAQYNEQFF,TGTGCCAGCAGGAAAGGGACAGCCCAATACAATGAGCAGTTCTTC
TRBJ2-1,TRBV10-3,TRBD2,-,15,CAIGTRLSSYNEQFF,TGTGCCATCGGGACTAGATTGAGCTCCTACAATGAGCAGTTCTTC
TRBJ2-1,TRBV29-1,TRBD2,few,14,CSARAASGPNEQFF,TGCAGCGCCCGAGCGGCTAGCGGGCCCAATGAGCAGTTCTTC
TRBJ2-3,TRBV30,-,-,15,CAWSGGRESTDTQYF,TGTGCCTGGAGCGGAGGGCGGGAAAGCACAGATACGCAGTATTTT
TRBJ2-1,TRBV11-3,TRBD1,-,16,CASSLMSQGALDEQFF,TGTGCCAGCAGCTTAATGTCTCAGGGGGCTCTTGATGAGCAGTTCTTC
TRBJ2-3,TRBV5-1,-,-,11,CASSLPGTQYF,TGCGCCAGCAGCTTGCCGGGTACGCAGTATTTT
TRBJ2-7,TRBV4-2,-,few,15,CASSQDLAGWGRQYF,TGTGCCAGCAGCCAAGATCTGGCGGGCTGGGGTAGGCAGTACTTC
TRBJ2-7,TRBV19,-,-,15,CASSIDGQGPYEQYF,TGTGCCAGTAGTATAGACGGGCAGGGGCCCTACGAGCAGTACTTC
TRBJ2-3,TRBV18,-,-,14,CASSPIGKGDTQYF,TGTGCCAGCTCACCAATCGGGAAGGGAGATACGCAGTATTTT
TRBJ1-1,TRBV29-1,-,few,14,CSVETAGANTEAFF,TGCAGCGTTGAAACCGCGGGGGCGAACACTGAAGCTTTCTTT
TRBJ1-5,TRBV29-1,-,-,13,CSVDAGQNQPQHF,TGCAGCGTTGATGCAGGGCAGAATCAGCCCCAGCATTTT
TRBJ2-5,TRBV9,TRBD1,few,14,CASSVGQGSETQYF,TGTGCCAGCAGCGTAGGACAGGGGTCGGAGACCCAGTACTTC
TRBJ2-1,TRBV30,TRBD2,-,14,CAWSVSLAGVEQFF,TGTGCCTGGAGTGTAAGTCTAGCGGGAGTCGAGCAGTTCTTC
TRBJ2-7,TRBV30,TRBD2,few,14,CAWSESSGSYEQYF,TGTGCCTGGAGTGAAAGTAGCGGGAGCTACGAGCAGTACTTC
TRBJ1-1,TRBV30,-,few,13,CAWSVRVDTEAFF,TGTGCCTGGAGTGTCAGGGTCGACACTGAAGCTTTCTTT
TRBJ2-5,TRBV29-1,-,-,11,CIWGREETQYF,TGCATCTGGGGCAGGGAAGAGACCCAGTACTTC
TRBJ2-7,TRBV4-2,-,-,15,CASSQGPEGAYEQYF,TGTGCCAGCAGCCAAGGGCCGGAAGGCGCCTACGAGCAGTACTTC
TRBJ2-1,TRBV11-2,TRBD1,few,14,CASSPRTGHNEQFF,TGTGCCAGCAGCCCGAGGACAGGCCACAATGAGCAGTTCTTC
TRBJ1-5,TRBV21-1,-,-,16,CASSKASGYSNQPQHF,TGTGCCAGCAGCAAAGCGTCCGGTTATAGCAATCAGCCCCAGCATTTT
TRBJ2-2,TRBV7-2,-,few,15,CASSLASRYTGELFF,TGTGCCAGCAGCTTAGCTAGCAGATACACCGGGGAGCTGTTTTTT
TRBJ1-5,TRBV27,-,few,14,CASSSRVSNQPQHF,TGTGCCAGCAGTTCCAGGGTATCCAATCAGCCCCAGCATTTT
TRBJ2-7,TRBV7-9,-,-,15,CASSLSPRGEVEQYF,TGTGCCAGCAGCTTATCCCCGAGAGGGGAAGTCGAGCAGTACTTC
TRBJ2-3,TRBV28,-,few,13,CASTLGGTDTQYF,TGTGCCAGCACCCTCGGAGGCACAGATACGCAGTATTTT
TRBJ2-1,TRBV27,TRBD2,-,15,CASSFGRESYNEQFF,TGTGCCAGCAGTTTCGGGCGGGAGTCCTACAATGAGCAGTTCTTC
TRBJ1-1,TRBV25-1,-,few,11,CASRGYTEAFF,TGTGCCAGCAGGGGGTACACTGAAGCTTTCTTT
TRBJ2-3,TRBV9,-,-,14,CASSGRAGTDTQYF,TGTGCCAGCAGCGGCAGGGCAGGCACAGATACGCAGTATTTT